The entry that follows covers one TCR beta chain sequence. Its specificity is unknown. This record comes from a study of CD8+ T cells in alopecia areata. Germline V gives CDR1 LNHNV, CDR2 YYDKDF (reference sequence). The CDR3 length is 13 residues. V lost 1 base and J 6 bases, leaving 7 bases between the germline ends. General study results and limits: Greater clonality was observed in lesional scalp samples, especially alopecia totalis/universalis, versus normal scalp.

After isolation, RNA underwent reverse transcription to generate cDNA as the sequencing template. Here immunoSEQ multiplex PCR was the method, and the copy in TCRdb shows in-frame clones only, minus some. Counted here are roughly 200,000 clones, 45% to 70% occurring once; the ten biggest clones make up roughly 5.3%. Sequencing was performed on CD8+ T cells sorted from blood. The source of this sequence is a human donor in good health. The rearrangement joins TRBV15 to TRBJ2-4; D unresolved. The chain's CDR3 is CATSRVTLNIQYF. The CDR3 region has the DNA TGTGCCACCAGCAGAGTGACCCTAAACATTCAGTACTTC.